This is a list of T cell receptor beta chains from one sample in a study of T cell responses to AZD1222 COVID-19 vaccine. Repertoires were generated with immunoSEQ multiplex PCR, while TCRdb's copy carries only in-frame clones and drops some. The table lists 150,000 to 200,000 clones, 85% to 95% of them singletons. This specimen was peripheral blood, taken on day 0 of AZD1222 vaccination. The receptor set was obtained from an adult in good health. CDR3s include the opening cysteine and the closing phenylalanine or tryptophan. D genes are given only for firm matches. A clone size is listed for some rows: how often the clone was seen (once, few, many), or a class if it is expanded.

cdr3_aa cdr3_nt v_call d_call j_call clone_size
CASSLGIEETQYF TGTGCCAGCAGTTTAGGTATAGAGGAGACCCAGTACTTC TRBV28 NA TRBJ2-5 NA
CATYRDRGYGYTF TGTGCCACATACCGGGACAGGGGGTATGGCTACACCTTC TRBV19 TRBD1 TRBJ1-2 NA
CASSVLAAGELFF TGTGCCAGCAGTGTGCTAGCCGCCGGGGAGCTGTTTTTT TRBV2 NA TRBJ2-2 NA
CASSLVPHRGVTEAFF TGTGCCAGCAGCTTGGTACCCCACAGGGGAGTCACTGAAGCTTTCTTT TRBV5-4 TRBD1 TRBJ1-1 NA
CASTNPGRFYGYTF TGTGCCAGCACCAATCCCGGCAGGTTCTATGGCTACACCTTC TRBV27 NA TRBJ1-2 NA
CASSVGTSGRGGYEQYF TGCGCCAGCAGCGTCGGGACTAGCGGGAGGGGAGGCTACGAGCAGTACTTC TRBV5-1 TRBD2 TRBJ2-7 NA
CATRTAPNEKLFF TGTGCCACTAGGACAGCCCCCAATGAAAAACTGTTTTTT TRBV19 NA TRBJ1-4 NA
CASSQAPRLAGVEWFF TGTGCCAGCAGCCAAGCTCCGAGACTAGCGGGAGTTGAGTGGTTCTTC TRBV4-2 TRBD2 TRBJ2-1 few
CASSVGTWSSYEQYF TGTGCCAGCAGCGTTGGGACGTGGAGCTCCTACGAGCAGTACTTC TRBV11-2 NA TRBJ2-7 NA
CASSEREGTYNEQFF TGTGCCAGCAGCGAGCGGGAGGGCACCTACAATGAGCAGTTCTTC TRBV7-9 TRBD2 TRBJ2-1 NA
CASSTPAGSGAQGYTF TGTGCCAGTAGTACACCCGCCGGGAGCGGGGCGCAAGGCTACACCTTC TRBV19 NA TRBJ1-2 NA
CASSQGGSGSGYTF TGTGCCAGCAGCCAAGGGGGGTCAGGGTCTGGCTACACCTTC TRBV3-1/TRBV3-2 NA TRBJ1-2 once
CASSLDHRLAGGDTQYF TGTGCCAGCAGCTTAGATCACAGACTAGCGGGAGGGGATACGCAGTATTTT TRBV11-2 TRBD2 TRBJ2-3 once
CASRTKEVYYGYTF TGTGCCAGCCGGACAAAAGAGGTCTACTATGGCTACACCTTC TRBV2 NA TRBJ1-2 NA
CSSWHPAFF TGCAGCTCCTGGCACCCGGCTTTCTTT TRBV29-1 NA TRBJ1-1 NA
CAWTTGLNTEAFF TGTGCCTGGACAACGGGATTGAACACTGAAGCTTTCTTT TRBV30 NA TRBJ1-1 NA
CASSESGSGLITQYF TGCGCCAGCAGTGAGTCAGGATCGGGTCTGATTACGCAGTATTTT TRBV10-1 NA TRBJ2-3 NA
CASSEISGSVDEQFF TGTGCCAGCAGTGAGATTAGCGGGAGTGTGGATGAGCAGTTCTTC TRBV6-1 TRBD2 TRBJ2-1 few
CASSPGQGATGELFF TGTGCCAGCAGTCCCGGACAGGGGGCGACCGGGGAGCTGTTTTTT TRBV6-5 TRBD1 TRBJ2-2 NA
CSVDWGPGYTF TGCAGCGTTGACTGGGGTCCTGGCTACACCTTC TRBV29-1 NA TRBJ1-2 few
CASSERETRSSPLHF TGTGCCAGCAGTGAGAGGGAGACCCGTAGCTCACCCCTCCACTTT TRBV6-1 NA TRBJ1-6 NA
CASSVVSRDTQYF TGTGCCAGCAGCGTAGTGTCGAGAGATACGCAGTATTTT TRBV9 NA TRBJ2-3 NA
CASSGTGGTSWEQYF TGTGCCAGCAGCGGAACAGGGGGCACCTCTTGGGAGCAGTACTTC TRBV6-5 TRBD1 TRBJ2-7 once
CATRTVHLYGYTF TGTGCCACTAGGACAGTTCACCTCTATGGCTACACCTTC TRBV28 NA TRBJ1-2 NA
CASSQVQVYNSPLHF TGCGCCAGCAGCCAAGTGCAAGTCTATAATTCACCCCTCCACTTT TRBV4-1 NA TRBJ1-6 once
CSASWGTEAFF TGCAGTGCTAGCTGGGGCACTGAAGCTTTCTTT TRBV20-1 NA TRBJ1-1 NA
CSASIGGGGYF TGCAGTGCGAGCATAGGCGGGGGCGGATACTTC TRBV20-1 NA TRBJ2-7 NA
CASSPPGLAGGGYNEQFF TGTGCCAGCAGCCCACCGGGACTAGCGGGAGGCGGGTACAATGAGCAGTTCTTC TRBV14 TRBD2 TRBJ2-1 NA
CASSFGTNTEAFF TGTGCCAGCAGTTTTGGCACGAACACTGAAGCTTTCTTT TRBV12-3/TRBV12-4 NA TRBJ1-1 NA
CAWSRGTEQMCTF TGTGCCTGGAGTCGGGGGACCGAGCAAATGTGCACCTTC TRBV30 NA TRBJ1-2 NA
CASSLWTESTGELFF TGCGCCAGCAGCCTCTGGACAGAATCCACCGGGGAGCTGTTTTTT TRBV5-1 NA TRBJ2-2 NA
CASSPDSRGRNYHEQYF TGTGCCAGCAGCCCTGACTCACGCGGGAGGAACTACCACGAGCAGTACTTC TRBV3-1/TRBV3-2 TRBD2 TRBJ2-7 NA
CASSPDTFYGYTF TGTGCCAGCAGTCCCGACACTTTCTATGGCTACACCTTC TRBV28 NA TRBJ1-2 NA
CASSLDQVGRGNEQFF TGTGCCAGCAGCTTGGATCAAGTTGGGAGGGGCAACGAGCAGTTCTTC TRBV5-4 TRBD2 TRBJ2-1 once
CASSLELGEFYEQYF TGTGCCAGCAGCTTAGAACTTGGGGAATTCTACGAGCAGTACTTC TRBV7-2 NA TRBJ2-7 NA
CATSRDPGVSYEQYF TGTGCCACCAGCAGAGATCCCGGGGTCTCCTACGAGCAGTACTTC TRBV15 NA TRBJ2-7 once
CASRSGGGYTF TGTGCCAGCAGGTCAGGGGGAGGCTACACCTTC TRBV28 TRBD1 TRBJ1-2 NA
CASSTREADRAEEEQYF TGTGCCAGCAGCACCAGGGAAGCGGACAGGGCCGAGGAGGAGCAGTACTTC TRBV28 TRBD1 TRBJ2-7 NA
CASSLRSGSGNTIYF TGTGCCAGCAGCTTACGATCAGGCTCTGGAAACACCATATATTTT TRBV11-3 NA TRBJ1-3 NA
CASSQGGAGVAKLFF TGTGCCAGCAGCCAAGGAGGGGCAGGGGTGGCAAAACTGTTTTTT TRBV3-1/TRBV3-2 NA TRBJ1-4 NA
CASSDRGGPYEQYF TGTGCCAGCAGTGACAGGGGAGGTCCCTACGAGCAGTACTTC TRBV6-1 NA TRBJ2-7 NA
CASSVGEDTQYF TGTGCCAGCAGCGTGGGAGAGGATACGCAGTATTTT TRBV11-2 NA TRBJ2-3 once
CASTPGVSGELFF TGTGCCAGCACCCCTGGGGTGTCCGGGGAGCTGTTTTTT TRBV12-3/TRBV12-4 NA TRBJ2-2 NA